This TCR beta chain was captured by sequencing in a study of CD8+ T cells in alopecia areata. As for the study in general: For the treated group, dosing was oral tofacitinib at 5 to 10 mg twice daily. Treated patients were scored for severity by percent of scalp affected.

CDR1 and CDR2 from the germline V gene are SNHLY and FYNNEI. The junction had 5 bases not matched to a gene; V was cut back by 4 bases and J by 7 bases. The CDR3 sequence is 14 residues long. cDNA reverse transcribed from extracted RNA served as the sequencing template. The assay was immunoSEQ multiplex PCR, and TCRdb's table has in-frame clones only and misses some. Seen here are approximately 210,000 clones, roughly three fifths observed once, and the top ten hold 0.95% to 1.5%. Indicated treatment: oral pan-JAK inhibitor, 5-10 mg twice daily. The TCR sequence derives from a human donor with alopecia areata. This specimen was CD4+ T cells sorted from blood, taken around week 44, from a patient treated with tofacitinib. The chain couples TRBV2 to TRBJ1-2; 11 positions match TRBD1. This chain's CDR3 is CASSARTGGGGYTF. Written as DNA, the CDR3 is TGTGCCAGCAGTGCGAGGACAGGGGGCGGTGGCTACACCTTC.